A single sample is the source of the 5 T cell receptor beta chains below, sequenced in a study of CD8 T cells in Susac syndrome (dated by TCRdb to the late 2010s). The library came from the immunoSEQ multiplex PCR assay. RNA was extracted using the RNeasy kit, and roughly 0.5 to 1 microgram was reverse transcribed with random hexamers. The raw public reads went through TCRdb reprocessing: fastp at Q25, MiXCR clone calling, in-frame beta chains kept. Records with the same CDR3 protein are collapsed into one entry carrying the most frequent genes and DNA. This sample has roughly 330,000 distinct CDR3 sequences in its table, and about 91% of those were observed once. The top ten hold less than 0.08% of the sample. Sequencing was carried out using CD4+ T cells from PBMCs. Every receptor here comes from a human donor with multiple sclerosis.

The chain is built from TRBV7-3 and TRBJ2-5, with TRBD2 matching over 15 bases. Germline V lookup: CDR1 SGHTA, CDR2 FQGTGA. The length of the CDR3 is 17 residues. Unmatched junction bases numbered 8, after V lost 5 bases and J lost 4 bases. CDR3 sequence (DNA): TGTGCCAGCAGCACCGGGACTAGCGGGAGGAGGCCAGAGACCCAGTACTTC. Translated, it gives CASSTGTSGRRPETQYF.

The J gene is TRBJ1-2, the V gene TRBV19; tentatively, D is TRBD1 (5 bases). V dropped 7 bases and J dropped 8 bases, with 14 bases sitting between them. The germline gives CDR1 LNHDA, CDR2 SQIVND (reference sequence). The CDR3 loop spans 12 amino acids. In nucleotides, the CDR3 is TGTGCCAGTACCAGGGTAGGGTCGGGCTACACCTTC. Amino acids: CASTRVGSGYTF.

This clonotype was observed a handful of times. The chain employs TRBV30 and TRBJ1-5; TRBD1 matches at 8 bases. The CDR3 spans 15 residues. Germline V gene data show CDR1 as GTSNPN and CDR2 as SVGIG (reference sequence). The J segment lost 6 bases and the V segment lost 2 bases, leaving 9 bases of the junction unmatched. The DNA for the CDR3 is TGTGCCTGGAGTTACGACAGGGGAGGTGGTCAGCCCCAGCATTTT. Protein product: CAWSYDRGGGQPQHF.

The chain couples TRBV30 to TRBJ2-1, with TRBD1 matching 11 bases. V trimming: 1 base; J trimming: 7 bases; junction bases outside the gene matches: 6. Per germline, CDR1 GTSNPN and CDR2 SVGIG (reference sequence). The CDR3 has 15 amino acids. In nucleotides, the CDR3 is TGTGCCTGGAGTGACTACGGACAGGGGGCTAATGAGCAGTTCTTC. As protein: CAWSDYGQGANEQFF. Full variable domain (outside the CDR3, taken from reference TRBV30 and TRBJ2-1): SQTIHQWPATLVQPVGSPLSLECTVEGTSNPNLYWYRQAAGRGLQLLFYSVGIGQISSEVPQNLSASRPQDRQFILSSKKLLLSDSGFYLCAWSDYGQGANEQFFGPGTRLTVL.

The chain couples TRBV19 to TRBJ1-5; unclear D gene. V was cut by 5 bases and J by 1 base, with 6 bases left in between. CDR1 and CDR2 (germline): LNHDA, SQIVND (reference sequence). This CDR3 contains 13 residues. The CDR3 sequence: CASSRVSNQPQHF. The CDR3, as DNA: TGTGCCAGTAGTCGAGTGAGCAATCAGCCCCAGCATTTT.